This T cell receptor beta chain was sequenced in a study of radiotherapy plus CTLA-4 blockade in lung cancer. The repertoire was sequenced with immunoSEQ multiplex PCR; TCRdb's copy has only in-frame clones and lacks some. This repertoire shows under 110,000 clones, about 84% found once; its top ten account for over 2%. The ends lost 5 bases at V and 4 bases at J; junction bases unmatched: 6. The CDR3 runs to 15 residues. Germline V gene sequence: CDR1 SGHTA, CDR2 FQGNSA. This clone came up a few times. Those patients who had chemo-refractory metastatic non-small-cell lung cancer were given focal radiation along with CTLA-4 blockade through ipilimumab.

The chain couples TRBV7-2 to TRBJ2-1; 9 bases agree with TRBD1. The material was peripheral blood, obtained from a patient treated with radiotherapy plus ipilimumab. The TCR comes from a human donor with non-small cell lung cancer that progressed on radiotherapy plus ipilimumab. Some clones in this sample may be carry-over from other donors' samples. The CDR3 loop is CASSLYGTGYNEQFF. For the CDR3, the DNA is TGTGCCAGCAGCCTATACGGGACAGGGTACAATGAGCAGTTCTTC.